The 15 T cell receptor beta chains reported below all come from one sample, sequenced in a study of blood T cell repertoires in COVID-19. The method was immunoSEQ multiplex PCR; TCRdb's version includes in-frame clones alone and lacks a portion of them. Here the sample spans about 350,000 clones, less than 90% being singletons. The material sequenced was peripheral blood. The receptors here all came from a woman aged 55 to 70 with COVID-19, enrolled during active disease.

The chain joins TRBV11-2 to TRBJ1-1; 10 positions match TRBD1. Trimming at V came to 6 bases and at J to 1 base, leaving 5 bases not matched to a gene. CDR3 length: 15 residues. Germline loops: CDR1 SGHAT, CDR2 FQNNGV. The CDR3 bases are TGTGCCAGCAGACCCTGGACAGGGGGGAACACTGAAGCTTTCTTT. Its protein is CASRPWTGGNTEAFF.

This chain uses TRBV18 with TRBJ2-3, with 8 bases lining up with TRBD1. Per germline, CDR1 KGHSH and CDR2 LQKENI. This CDR3 contains 15 residues. V lost 2 bases, J lost 6 bases, and 7 bases stayed unmatched. CDR3 bases: TGTGCCAGCTCACCAAAGCAGGGGGCACGGGATACGCAGTATTTT. This translates into CASSPKQGARDTQYF.

The genes are TRBV28 and TRBJ1-2; perhaps TRBD1 as D (6 bases). Germline V gene sequence: CDR1 MDHEN, CDR2 SYDVKM. This CDR3 is 13 amino acids long. V dropped 9 bases and J dropped 8 bases, with 19 bases sitting between them. This CDR3 reads CASGGISSGGYTF. The CDR3 coding sequence is TGTGCCAGTGGGGGCATTTCCTCCGGGGGCTACACCTTC.

V gene TRBV30 combines with J gene TRBJ1-2; D may be TRBD1 (5 bases). Germline V gene lookup returns CDR1 GTSNPN and CDR2 SVGIG (reference sequence). The CDR3 has 16 residues. Trimming removed 4 bases at V and 7 bases at J, with 25 bases between. This CDR3 reads CAWIAKGGGRGTGYTF. The DNA for the CDR3 is TGTGCCTGGATCGCTAAGGGCGGGGGACGTGGGACTGGCTACACCTTC.

This chain uses TRBV7-7 with TRBJ2-2, with D uncertain. Germline V lookup: CDR1 SSHAT, CDR2 FNYEAQ (reference sequence). The CDR3 loop spans 15 amino acids. Trimming took off 1 base at V and 4 bases at J, with 10 bases between the two ends. Here the CDR3 DNA reads TGTGCCAGCAGCTTAGGGGCGCGTGGCACCGGGGAGCTGTTTTTT. Its translation is CASSLGARGTGELFF.

V usage is TRBV6-4 and J usage is TRBJ1-2; D ambiguous. Germline assignment: CDR1 MRHNA and CDR2 SNTAGT. Trimming took 3 bases from V and 2 from J, leaving 13 bases between them. This CDR3 is 15 amino acids long. CDR3 DNA: TGTGCCAGCAGTGAATATGCAGGTGGGAACTATGGCTACACCTTC. Its protein product is CASSEYAGGNYGYTF.

V gene TRBV24-1 combines with J gene TRBJ1-2; D is unclear. The CDR3 extends over 12 amino acids. The germline V gene encodes CDR1 KGHDR and CDR2 SFDVKD. The germline V and J ends were trimmed by 0 bases and 9 bases, with 7 bases remaining between them. The CDR3 coding sequence is TGTGCCACCAGTGATTTGTCAGGAAGCTACACCTTC. The encoded protein is CATSDLSGSYTF.

V usage is TRBV7-6 and J usage is TRBJ1-1, with D possibly TRBD1 on 5 matching bases. V was shortened by 8 bases and J by 3 bases, with 13 bases between the two germline ends. The CDR3 spans 13 residues. The germline gives CDR1 SGHVS, CDR2 FNYEAQ. CDR3 coding DNA: TGTGCCAGCGCTACCCAACAGGACACTGAAGCTTTCTTT. Its protein is CASATQQDTEAFF.

The chain links TRBV10-2 to TRBJ1-5; 8 bases match TRBD1. The length of the CDR3 is 15 residues. The V and J ends lost 8 bases and 0 bases, in that order; junction bases with no gene match: 6. From germline, CDR1 is WSHSY and CDR2 SAAADI. CDR3 sequence reads: CASWTGLNSNQPQHF. Here the CDR3 DNA reads TGCGCCAGCTGGACAGGGTTAAATAGCAATCAGCCCCAGCATTTT.

The chain links TRBV5-1 to TRBJ2-1, with TRBD2 identical over 11 bases. Germline V gene data show CDR1 as SGHRS and CDR2 as YFSETQ. V was pared by 5 bases and J by 0 bases, with 4 bases of the junction left unmatched. This CDR3 is 16 amino acids long. CDR3 sequence: CASRTSGGHSYNEQFF. The CDR3 DNA reads TGCGCCAGCAGAACTAGCGGGGGCCACTCCTACAATGAGCAGTTCTTC.

CDR3 sequence (DNA): TGTGCCAGCAGCTTGGCGTACCGGGACAGCGCGAACACCGGGGAGCTGTTTTTT. It codes for CASSLAYRDSANTGELFF. The chain couples TRBV5-4 to TRBJ2-2; 7 positions agree with TRBD1. Unmatched junction bases numbered 8, after V lost 0 bases and J lost 0 bases. This CDR3 is built from 18 residues. Per germline, CDR1 SGHNT and CDR2 YYREEE (reference sequence).

The chain links TRBV10-3 to TRBJ2-5, with 7 bases identical to TRBD1. Germline V gene lookup returns CDR1 ENHRY and CDR2 SYGVKD. The CDR3 length is 14 residues. V was clipped by 3 bases and J by 1 base; unmatched bases: 2. The CDR3 nucleotides read TGTGCCATCAGTGATTCAGGGGGCCAAGAGACCCAGTACTTC. Its protein is CAISDSGGQETQYF.

This clone is a singleton in its sample. The chain joins TRBV18 to TRBJ2-3, with TRBD2 identical over 8 bases. CDR3 length: 13 amino acids. Losses at the gene ends were 3 bases for V and 5 bases for J; bases not matched to a gene: 1. Germline V CDR1 and CDR2: KGHSH, LQKENI. The CDR3 DNA reads TGTGCCAGCTCACCTAGCGGGGTAGATACGCAGTATTTT. Encoded protein: CASSPSGVDTQYF.

This chain joins TRBV4-2 and TRBJ2-2; 10 bases agree with TRBD2. The CDR3 has 15 residues. The germline gives CDR1 LGHNA, CDR2 YNFKEQ. The junction had 9 bases not matched to a gene; V was cut back by 7 bases and J by 7 bases. The CDR3 DNA follows: TGTGCCAGCACCACAAGCGGGGGGGCGGACGGGGAGCTGTTTTTT. This gives the protein CASTTSGGADGELFF.

J is TRBJ2-3 and V is TRBV10-3; TRBD2 aligns across 8 bases. J lost 4 bases, V lost 7 bases, and 4 bases had no gene match. CDR3 length: 13 amino acids. Per the germline V gene, CDR1 is ENHRY and CDR2 is SYGVKD. The CDR3 DNA reads as TGTGCCATCACGGGGGGGGCGGCAGATACGCAGTATTTT. This encodes CAITGGAADTQYF.